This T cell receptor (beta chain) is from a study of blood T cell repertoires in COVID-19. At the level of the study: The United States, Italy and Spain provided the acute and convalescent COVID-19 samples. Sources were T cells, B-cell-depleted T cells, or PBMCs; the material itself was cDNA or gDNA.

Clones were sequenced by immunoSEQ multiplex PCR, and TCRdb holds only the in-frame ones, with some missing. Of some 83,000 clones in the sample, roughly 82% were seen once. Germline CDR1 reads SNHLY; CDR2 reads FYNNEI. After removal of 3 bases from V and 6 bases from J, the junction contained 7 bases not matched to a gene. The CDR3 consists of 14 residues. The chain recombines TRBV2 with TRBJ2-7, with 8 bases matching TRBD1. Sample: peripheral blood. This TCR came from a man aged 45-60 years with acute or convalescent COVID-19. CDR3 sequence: CASSDRQGIREQYF. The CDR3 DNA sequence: TGTGCCAGCAGTGACCGACAGGGGATACGCGAGCAGTACTTC.